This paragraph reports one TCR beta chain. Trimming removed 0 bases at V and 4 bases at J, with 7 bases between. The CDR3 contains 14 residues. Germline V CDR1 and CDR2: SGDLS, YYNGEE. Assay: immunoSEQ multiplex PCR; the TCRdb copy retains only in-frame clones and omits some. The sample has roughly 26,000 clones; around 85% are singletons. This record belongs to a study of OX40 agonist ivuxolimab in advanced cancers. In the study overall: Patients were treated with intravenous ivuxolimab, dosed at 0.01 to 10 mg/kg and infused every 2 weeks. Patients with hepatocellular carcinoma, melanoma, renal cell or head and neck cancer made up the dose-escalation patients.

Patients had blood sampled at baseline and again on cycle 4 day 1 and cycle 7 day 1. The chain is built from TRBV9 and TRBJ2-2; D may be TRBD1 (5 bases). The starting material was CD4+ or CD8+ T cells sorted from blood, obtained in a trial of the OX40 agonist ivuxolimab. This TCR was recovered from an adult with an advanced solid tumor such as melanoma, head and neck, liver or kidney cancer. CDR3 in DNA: TGTGCCAGCAGCGTAGGGGGCGGCACCGGGGAGCTGTTTTTT. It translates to CASSVGGGTGELFF.